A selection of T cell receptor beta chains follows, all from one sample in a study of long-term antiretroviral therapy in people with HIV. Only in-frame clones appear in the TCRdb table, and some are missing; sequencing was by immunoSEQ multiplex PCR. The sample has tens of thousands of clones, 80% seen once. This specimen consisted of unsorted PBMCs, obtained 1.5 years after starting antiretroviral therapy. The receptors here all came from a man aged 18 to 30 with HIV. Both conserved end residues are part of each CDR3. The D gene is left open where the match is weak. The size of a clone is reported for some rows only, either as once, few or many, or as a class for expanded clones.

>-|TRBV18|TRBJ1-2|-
TGTGCCAGCTCACCGGGGGGGGCGCGGAGTGGCTACACCTTC
CASSPGGARSGYTF
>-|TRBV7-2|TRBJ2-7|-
TGTGCCAGCAGCTTAACTAAAGGGACGTACGAGCAGTACTTC
CASSLTKGTYEQYF
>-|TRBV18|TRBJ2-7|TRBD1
TGTGCCAGCTCCCTCGGACAGGGTAACGAGCAGTACTTC
CASSLGQGNEQYF
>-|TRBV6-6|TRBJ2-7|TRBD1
TGTGCCAGCAGTTACTTCGGGACAGGGTCCTACGAGCAGTACTTC
CASSYFGTGSYEQYF
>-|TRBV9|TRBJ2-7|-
TGTGCCAGCAGCGTAGGGGCAGATTACGAGCAGTACTTC
CASSVGADYEQYF
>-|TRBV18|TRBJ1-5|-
TGTGCCAGCTCACCCGGAGGAAAAAATCAGCCCCAGCATTTT
CASSPGGKNQPQHF
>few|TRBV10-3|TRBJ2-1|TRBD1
TGTGCCACGTCCCAGGGGGTCCTCGCCCTTGGATACAATGAGCAGTTCTTC
CATSQGVLALGYNEQFF
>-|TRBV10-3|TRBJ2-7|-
TGTGCCATCAGGGACTCCGGGGCGTATTACGAGCAGTACTTC
CAIRDSGAYYEQYF
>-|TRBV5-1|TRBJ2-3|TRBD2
TGCGCCAGCAGCTTGGCACTAGCGGTGACAGATACGCAGTATTTT
CASSLALAVTDTQYF
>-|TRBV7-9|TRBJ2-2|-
TGTGCCAGCAGCCGGTACAACACCGGGGAGCTGTTTTTT
CASSRYNTGELFF
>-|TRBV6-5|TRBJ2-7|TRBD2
TGTGCCAGCAGCCAACTAGCGGAGGACCCCTACGAGCAGTACTTC
CASSQLAEDPYEQYF
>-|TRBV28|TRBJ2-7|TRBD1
TGTGCCAGCAGTTCCTCAAGGACAGGCCTTTGGGACGAGCAGTACTTC
CASSSSRTGLWDEQYF
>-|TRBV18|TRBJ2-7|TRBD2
TGTGCCAGCTCACCTCCCGGGACTAAAGACTACGAGCAGTACTTC
CASSPPGTKDYEQYF
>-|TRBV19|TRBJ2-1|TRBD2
TGTGCCAGTACCCCTCTAGCGGGATCCTTCAATGAGCAGTTCTTC
CASTPLAGSFNEQFF
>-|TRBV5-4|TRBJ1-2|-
TGTGCCAGCAGCGCACCGGGACGGGTCTTGGATGGCTACACCTTC
CASSAPGRVLDGYTF
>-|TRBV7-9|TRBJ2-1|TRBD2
TGTGCCAGCAGCCTCACTTCCGGGACTAGCGGTGAGCAGTTCTTC
CASSLTSGTSGEQFF
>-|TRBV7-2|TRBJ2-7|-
TGTGCCAGCAGCCGCGAGCCCACCGTCTCCTACGAGCAGTACTTC
CASSREPTVSYEQYF
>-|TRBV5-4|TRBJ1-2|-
TGTGCCAGCAGCTTGGCTGAAGGGGTAGGCTACACCTTC
CASSLAEGVGYTF
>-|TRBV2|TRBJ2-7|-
TGTGCCAGCAGTGAGGGGACAATTTCCTACGAGCAGTACTTC
CASSEGTISYEQYF
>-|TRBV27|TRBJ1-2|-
TGTGCCAGCAGTTTGACGGGGAACTATGGCTACACCTTC
CASSLTGNYGYTF
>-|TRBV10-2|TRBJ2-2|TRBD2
TGCGCCAGCAGCCCCCGACTAGCGGGGGAGCTGTTTTTT
CASSPRLAGELFF
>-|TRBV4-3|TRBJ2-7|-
TGCGCCAGCAGCCACGACCAGATGGGATACGAGCAGTACTTC
CASSHDQMGYEQYF
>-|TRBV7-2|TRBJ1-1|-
TGTGCCAGCAGCTCGCTTTTGGGGGAAGCTTTCTTT
CASSSLLGEAFF
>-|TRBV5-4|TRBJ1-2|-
TGTGCCAGCAGCCCGAGAGGGGGGAATGGCTACACCTTC
CASSPRGGNGYTF
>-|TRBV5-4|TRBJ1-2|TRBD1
TGTGCCAGCAGCCAGGGACAGTTTCGCCACTATGGCTACACCTTC
CASSQGQFRHYGYTF
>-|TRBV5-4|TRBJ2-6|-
TGTGCCAGCAGCCGAGGGTTGGGGTCCGGGGCCAACGTCCTGACTTTC
CASSRGLGSGANVLTF
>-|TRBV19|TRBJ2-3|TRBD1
TGTGCCAGTAGGACCAGGGGGCGCCTTGATACGCAGTATTTT
CASRTRGRLDTQYF
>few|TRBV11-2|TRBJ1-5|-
TGTGCCAGCAGCTTAGTACAGGGCAATCAGCCCCAGCATTTT
CASSLVQGNQPQHF
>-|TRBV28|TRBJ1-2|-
TGTGCCAGCAGTTTATTCAGGGAACAAACAACCCGTTATGGCTACACCTTC
CASSLFREQTTRYGYTF
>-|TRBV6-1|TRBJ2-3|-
TGTGCCAGCAGTGAAATCGACAGACCTAAGTCGCAGTATTTT
CASSEIDRPKSQYF
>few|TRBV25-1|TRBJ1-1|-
TGTGCCAGCAGCGGAGTTTCTTCCAGGGAATTGTACACTGAAGCTTTCTTT
CASSGVSSRELYTEAFF
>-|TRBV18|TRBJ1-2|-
TGTGCCAGCTCACCTACAGGGCAAGGCCTTTATGGCTACACCTTC
CASSPTGQGLYGYTF
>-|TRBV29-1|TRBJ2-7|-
TGCAGCGTTGATAGCCCAGGGGAGGCCTACGAGCAGTACTTC
CSVDSPGEAYEQYF
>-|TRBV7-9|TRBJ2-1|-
TGTGCCAGCAGCTTGGCTTCGCGGGACGGTGAGCAGTTCTTC
CASSLASRDGEQFF